This TCR beta chain emerged from a study of T cell responses to AZD1222 COVID-19 vaccine. Study in general: Samples with a second dose at about 4 or about 12 weeks were pooled together. General study points: Of spike-specific TCRs, nearly half reportedly target regions left unmutated in variants. Possibly, clonal diversity was underestimated; donors were largely white British and included more females.

Comments on this clone: The antigen is not known.

Assay used: immunoSEQ multiplex PCR; TCRdb lists only in-frame clones, some missing. The sample has 60,000 to 70,000 clones, roughly 87% seen once. The specimen was peripheral blood, collected on day 0 of AZD1222 vaccination. This TCR derives from an adult in good health.

The CDR3 loop is CASSSSGGSHNEQFF. The CDR3 nucleotides are TGTGCCAGCAGCTCAAGCGGGGGTTCCCACAATGAGCAGTTCTTC. V and J are TRBV9 and TRBJ2-1, with 8 bases fitting TRBD2. In germline, CDR1 is SGDLS, CDR2 YYNGEE. J gave up 5 bases and V 4 bases, and 8 bases lay outside the gene matches. The CDR3 has 15 amino acids.